The 4 T cell receptor beta chains given below trace back to one sample, sequenced in a study of T cell responses to AZD1222 COVID-19 vaccine. Produced via immunoSEQ multiplex PCR; TCRdb's table is partial and in-frame only. This table holds 150,000 to 200,000 clones, roughly 88% found once. Source: peripheral blood, taken on day 0 of AZD1222 vaccination. The source of these receptors is an adult in good health.

The genes are TRBV7-9 and TRBJ2-7; 8 nucleotides align to TRBD1. The CDR3 is 14 residues long. From germline, CDR1 is SEHNR and CDR2 FQNEAQ (reference sequence). The J segment lost 3 bases and the V segment lost 5 bases, leaving 6 bases of the junction unmatched. In nucleotides, the CDR3 is TGTGCCAGCAGCACCCGGGACAGGAGCTACGAGCAGTACTTC. Its translation: CASSTRDRSYEQYF.

The CDR3 reads CASSLSGETQYF. The CDR3 region has the DNA TGTGCCAGCAGCCTGAGTGGGGAGACCCAGTACTTC. This chain uses TRBV11-1 with TRBJ2-5; D remains ambiguous. Trimming stripped 5 bases from V and 5 bases from J, with 9 bases between. This CDR3 has 12 residues. CDR1 and CDR2 from the germline V gene are SGHAT and FQDESV (reference sequence).

This clone appeared a single time. The rearrangement joins TRBV11-3 to TRBJ1-1; TRBD1 matches 8 bases. The J segment lost 5 bases and the V segment lost 4 bases, leaving 9 bases of the junction unmatched. This CDR3 region has 15 residues. CDR1 SGHNT and CDR2 YENEEA come from the germline V gene. CDR3 DNA sequence: TGTGCCAGCAGCTACCCACAGGGGGGAGGGACTGAAGCTTTCTTT. This sequence encodes CASSYPQGGGTEAFF.

The chain links TRBV4-3 to TRBJ1-2; D is unresolved. CDR1 is LGHNA and CDR2 is YSLEER in the germline V gene. The CDR3 sequence is 15 residues long. V dropped 4 bases and J dropped 8 bases, with 20 bases sitting between them. The CDR3 sequence: CASSRQNVGYVGYTF. The DNA for the CDR3 is TGCGCCAGCAGCCGGCAAAACGTCGGGTACGTGGGCTACACCTTC.